This T cell receptor beta chain was identified during a study of blood T cell repertoires in COVID-19. Study-level background: Material from acute and convalescent COVID-19 was sourced from the United States, Italy and Spain. In each case, the material was cDNA or gDNA derived from T cells, B-cell-depleted T cells, or PBMCs.

Trimming removed 3 bases from V and 4 bases from J; junction bases left unmatched: 7. The CDR3 totals 15 residues. Germline V gives CDR1 SEHNR, CDR2 FQNEAQ (reference sequence). This clone was observed a few times. Per the original methods: By means of reference gene primer amplification, nucleated cell counts were estimated. Repertoires were generated with immunoSEQ multiplex PCR, while TCRdb's copy carries only in-frame clones and drops some. The V and J calls and clone size were taken over from that table, and D and trimming were inferred from the DNA. The repertoire holds about 140,000 clones, with 88% as singletons.

The sequenced sample was peripheral blood. The receptor comes from a woman aged 45-65 years with acute or convalescent COVID-19. The V and J genes are TRBV7-9 and TRBJ2-7; 9 bases fit TRBD2. The CDR3 nucleotides read TGTGCCAGCAGCTTCCGGCGGGAGGGCCCTTACGAGCAGTACTTC. It is translated as CASSFRREGPYEQYF.